The 20 T cell receptor beta chains below all came from one sample that was sequenced in a study. One entry per CDR3 protein results from TCRdb running MiXCR on the 5' RACE reads. The sample consists of approximately 50,000 distinct CDR3 sequences, approximately 26% of them appearing once. Cells sorted as Tregs were CD4+, CD25+ and CD127-/low. The specimen was tumor-infiltrating Tregs sorted from the breast tumor. The receptors derive from a female donor with breast cancer.

The chain carries TRBV20-1 and TRBJ2-3; unclear D gene. V was shortened by 2 bases and J by 1 base, with 13 bases between the two germline ends. This CDR3 region has 15 residues. Germline loops: CDR1 DFQATT, CDR2 SNEGSKA (reference sequence). CDR3 in amino acids: CSARIPGRRTDTQYF. In DNA form, the CDR3 reads TGCAGTGCTAGAATCCCAGGCCGACGCACAGATACGCAGTATTTT.

Only one count was recorded for this clonotype. An end of the junction differs from the germline gene, which may be a read error. The rearrangement joins TRBV5-1 to TRBJ1-6; 7 nucleotides align to TRBD1. The CDR3 length is 15 residues. Germline loops: CDR1 SGHRS, CDR2 YFSETQ. Here the CDR3 reads CAGSLDWDRDSPLHF. The CDR3 nucleotides read TGCGCCGGCAGCTTGGATTGGGACAGAGATTCACCCCTCCACTTT.

This clonotype showed up just a few times. The chain joins TRBV5-1 to TRBJ2-2, with TRBD1 identical over 11 bases. Germline assignment: CDR1 SGHRS and CDR2 YFSETQ. J gave up 3 bases and V 3 bases, and 4 bases lay outside the gene matches. This CDR3 region has 16 residues. DNA for the CDR3: TGCGCCAGCAGCTGGGGGACAGGGGGAGACACCGGGGAGCTGTTTTTT. Encoded protein: CASSWGTGGDTGELFF.

The chain links TRBV11-2 to TRBJ1-1; D gene ambiguous. The CDR3 totals 12 residues. Germline values: CDR1 SGHAT, CDR2 FQNNGV. Trimming took 2 bases from V and 2 from J, leaving 3 bases between them. This CDR3 is CASSLINTEAFF. In nucleotides, the CDR3 is TGTGCCAGCAGCTTAATAAACACTGAAGCTTTCTTT. The variable domain in full, completed from reference TRBV11-2 and TRBJ1-1, reads EAGVAQSPRYKIIEKRQSVAFWCNPISGHATLYWYQQILGQGPKLLIQFQNNGVVDDSQLPKDRFSAERLKGVDSTLKIQPAKLEDSAVYLCASSLINTEAFFGQGTRLTVV.

This clonotype occurred many times. The genes are TRBV15 and TRBJ1-1; possibly TRBD1 for D (5 bases). Trimming stripped 5 bases from V and 4 bases from J, with 11 bases between. From germline, CDR1 is LNHNV and CDR2 YYDKDF (reference sequence). CDR3 length: 13 residues. Here the CDR3 DNA reads TGTGCCACCAGCTACGGAGGGGCCACTGAAGCTTTCTTT. Amino acids: CATSYGGATEAFF.

In this sample, this clonotype turned up many times. The CDR3: CASSSREGRQPQHF. In nucleotides, the CDR3 is TGTGCCAGCAGTTCCAGGGAAGGTAGGCAGCCCCAGCATTTT. The V and J genes are TRBV6-6 and TRBJ1-5, with D maybe TRBD1 (5 bases). With 4 bases removed from V and 7 bases from J, the gap between germline ends came to 14 bases. The CDR3 is 14 amino acids. Germline V gene sequence: CDR1 MNHNY, CDR2 SVGAGI (reference sequence).

The chain combines TRBV20-1 with TRBJ2-5, with no clear D. CDR1 DFQATT and CDR2 SNEGSKA come from the germline V gene (reference sequence). The CDR3 totals 15 residues. Trimming took 1 base from V and 2 from J, leaving 14 bases between them. As DNA, the CDR3 is TGCAGTGCTAGAGGGAAGAGCAGCAGTCAAGAGACCCAGTACTTC. It codes for CSARGKSSSQETQYF.

A word on this clonotype: Since no conserved phenylalanine or tryptophan closes the CDR3, a read error is the likely cause. The V gene is TRBV6-2 or TRBV6-3, the J gene TRBJ2-7; no reliable D call. The V and J ends lost 2 bases and 2 bases respectively, with 4 bases between them. CDR1 and CDR2 (germline): MNHEY, SVGEGT. This CDR3 region has 12 residues. CDR3 sequence reads: CASSYTAYEQYS. In DNA form, the CDR3 reads TGTGCCAGCAGTTACACGGCCTACGAGCAGTACTCC.

This clonotype was seen many times. The chain employs TRBV7-9 and TRBJ2-1; TRBD2 matches 10 bases. Germline V lookup: CDR1 SEHNR, CDR2 FQNEAQ (reference sequence). V lost 1 base, J lost 3 bases, and 3 bases stayed unmatched. CDR3 length: 16 amino acids. The CDR3 DNA sequence: TGTGCCAGCAGCTTAGGACTAGCGGGCAGCTACAATGAGCAGTTCTTC. It specifies CASSLGLAGSYNEQFF.

The table lists this clonotype with many counts. J is TRBJ1-1 and V is TRBV29-1; maybe TRBD1 (5 bases). Germline V gene data show CDR1 as SQVTM and CDR2 as ANQGSEA. V was shortened by 8 bases and J by 5 bases, with 9 bases between the two germline ends. CDR3 length equals 10 residues. CDR3 DNA: TGCAGCATAGGGGAAACTGAAGCTTTCTTT. The encoded protein is CSIGETEAFF.

This clonotype is medium-sized in the sample. This sequence joins TRBV5-1 and TRBJ2-3; D remains ambiguous. The CDR3 sequence is 16 residues long. Trimming pared 1 base from V and 0 bases from J, leaving 12 bases between. The germline gives CDR1 SGHRS, CDR2 YFSETQ. The CDR3 reads CASSLNGRSSTDTQYF. As DNA, the CDR3 is TGCGCCAGCAGCTTGAACGGACGGTCTAGCACAGATACGCAGTATTTT.

There are a few counts of this clonotype. The rearrangement uses TRBV7-2 and TRBJ2-5, with unresolved D. V was shortened by 5 bases and J by 2 bases, with 9 bases between the two germline ends. This CDR3 region has 13 residues. Germline values: CDR1 SGHTA, CDR2 FQGNSA. CDR3 nucleotide sequence: TGTGCCAGCAGCCTCCACGGTCAAGAGACCCAGTACTTC. Residues: CASSLHGQETQYF.

This clonotype was detected ten times or more. This chain connects TRBV20-1 to TRBJ2-1; 10 positions match TRBD2. The V segment lost 1 base and the J segment 3 bases; nucleotides outside the gene matches: 6. Germline values: CDR1 DFQATT, CDR2 SNEGSKA (reference sequence). This CDR3 region has 16 residues. The CDR3 sequence is CSARGSTSGVYNEQFF. CDR3 in DNA: TGCAGTGCTAGAGGGTCCACTAGCGGGGTCTACAATGAGCAGTTCTTC.

The chain recombines TRBV29-1 with TRBJ2-1, with D perhaps TRBD1 (5 bases). The CDR3 totals 13 residues. Germline CDR1 is SQVTM and CDR2 is ANQGSEA. With 4 bases removed from V and 4 bases from J, the gap between germline ends came to 11 bases. Written as DNA, the CDR3 is TGCAGCGTTGTCCCCCCAGGGTACAATGAGCAGTTCTTC. It is translated as CSVVPPGYNEQFF.

The sample holds a few counts of this clonotype. The chain couples TRBV27 to TRBJ1-2, with D possibly matching TRBD1 (5 bases). The CDR3 is 16 amino acids. Germline V CDR1 and CDR2: MNHEY, SMNVEV (reference sequence). The V end was cut by 5 bases, the J end by 2 bases, with 18 bases between. In DNA, the CDR3 is TGTGCCAGCAGTCCCCGCCGGGGCAGAGCAAACTATGGCTACACCTTC. Its translation is CASSPRRGRANYGYTF.

This clonotype was picked up many times. DNA for the CDR3: TGCGCCAGCAGCTTGGAGTCCGGGACAATTAATGAAAAACTGTTTTTT. This sequence encodes CASSLESGTINEKLFF. V and J are TRBV5-1 and TRBJ1-4; the D gene is possibly TRBD1 (6 bases). V was trimmed by 0 bases and J by 4 bases, leaving 13 bases between them. Germline V gene lookup returns CDR1 SGHRS and CDR2 YFSETQ. The CDR3 is 16 amino acids.

This sequence joins TRBV11-3 and TRBJ1-1; D is uncertain. With 2 bases removed from V and 1 base from J, the gap between germline ends came to 5 bases. CDR1 is SGHNT, CDR2 YENEEA, per germline. CDR3 length: 13 amino acids. This chain's CDR3 is CASSLRENTEAFF. The CDR3 nucleotides are TGTGCCAGCAGCTTACGGGAGAACACTGAAGCTTTCTTT.

This clonotype appeared a few times. The rearrangement joins TRBV15 to TRBJ2-3; the D is unclear. CDR1 is LNHNV and CDR2 is YYDKDF in the germline V gene (reference sequence). V was clipped by 0 bases and J by 7 bases, with 8 bases between them. The CDR3 has 13 residues. CDR3 coding DNA: TGTGCCACCAGCAGAGATATGAGGAATACGCAGTATTTT. It specifies CATSRDMRNTQYF.

V gene TRBV7-9 combines with J gene TRBJ2-2, with a possible D match to TRBD1 (7 bases). The CDR3 spans 15 residues. Germline V gives CDR1 SEHNR, CDR2 FQNEAQ (reference sequence). Trimming took off 2 bases at V and 8 bases at J, with 15 bases between the two ends. Written as DNA, the CDR3 is TGTGCCAGCAGCTTAATCCAGGGGGGACCAGGGGAGCTGTTTTTT. It encodes CASSLIQGGPGELFF.

The genes are TRBV7-8 and TRBJ2-4; D possibly uses TRBD1 or TRBD2 (5 bases each). This CDR3 spans 17 amino acids. The germline V gene has CDR1 SGHVS and CDR2 FQNEAQ. Trimming shortened V by 5 bases and J by 0 bases, and 17 bases separated the two germline ends. Here the CDR3 reads CASSPRDGNLAKNIQYF. The CDR3 DNA reads TGTGCCAGCAGCCCCAGGGACGGAAATCTAGCCAAAAACATTCAGTACTTC.